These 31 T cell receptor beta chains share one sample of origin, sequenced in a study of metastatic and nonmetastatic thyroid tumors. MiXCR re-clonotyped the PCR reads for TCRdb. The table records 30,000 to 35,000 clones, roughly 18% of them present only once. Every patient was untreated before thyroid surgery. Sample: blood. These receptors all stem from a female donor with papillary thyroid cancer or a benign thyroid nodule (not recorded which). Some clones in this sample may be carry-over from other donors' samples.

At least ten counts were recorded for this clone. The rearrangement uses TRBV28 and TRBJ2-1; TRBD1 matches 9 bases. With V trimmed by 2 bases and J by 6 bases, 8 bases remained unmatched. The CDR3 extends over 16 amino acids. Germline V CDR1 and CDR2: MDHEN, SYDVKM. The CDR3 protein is CASSLPPGQGRNEQFF. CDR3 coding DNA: TGTGCCAGCAGTTTACCTCCGGGACAGGGACGCAATGAGCAGTTCTTC. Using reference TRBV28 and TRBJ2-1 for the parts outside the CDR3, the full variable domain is DVKVTQSSRYLVKRTGEKVFLECVQDMDHENMFWYRQDPGLGLRLIYFSYDVKMKEKGDIPEGYSVSREKKERFSLILESASTNQTSMYLCASSLPPGQGRNEQFFGPGTRLTVL.

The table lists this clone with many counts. In nucleotides, the CDR3 is TGCAGTGCTCGGACAGGGGGCAGTAACACTGAAGCTTTCTTT. Its protein is CSARTGGSNTEAFF. The chain recombines TRBV20-1 with TRBJ1-1; 11 bases map to TRBD1. Germline CDR1 DFQATT, CDR2 SNEGSKA (reference sequence). The CDR3 has 14 amino acids. With V trimmed by 5 bases and J by 2 bases, 4 bases remained unmatched.

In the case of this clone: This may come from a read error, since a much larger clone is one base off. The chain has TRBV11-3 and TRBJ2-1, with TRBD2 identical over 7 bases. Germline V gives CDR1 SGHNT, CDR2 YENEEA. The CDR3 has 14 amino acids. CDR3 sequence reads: CASIPAGDYNEQFF. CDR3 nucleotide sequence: TGCGCCAGCATCCCGGCGGGAGACTACAATGAGCAGTTCTTC.

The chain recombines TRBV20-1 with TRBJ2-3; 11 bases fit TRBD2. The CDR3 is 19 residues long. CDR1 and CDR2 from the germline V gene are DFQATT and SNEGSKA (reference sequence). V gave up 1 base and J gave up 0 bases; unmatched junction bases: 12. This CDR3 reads CSARGLAGFARRSTDTQYF. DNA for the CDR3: TGCAGTGCTAGAGGACTAGCGGGATTTGCAAGGAGAAGCACAGATACGCAGTATTTT.

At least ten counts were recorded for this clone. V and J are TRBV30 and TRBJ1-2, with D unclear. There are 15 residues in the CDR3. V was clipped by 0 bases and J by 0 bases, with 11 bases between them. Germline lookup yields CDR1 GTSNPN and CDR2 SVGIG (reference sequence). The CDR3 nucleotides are TGTGCCTGGAGTGTTTGGGATGCTGCTAACTATGGCTACACCTTC. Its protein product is CAWSVWDAANYGYTF.

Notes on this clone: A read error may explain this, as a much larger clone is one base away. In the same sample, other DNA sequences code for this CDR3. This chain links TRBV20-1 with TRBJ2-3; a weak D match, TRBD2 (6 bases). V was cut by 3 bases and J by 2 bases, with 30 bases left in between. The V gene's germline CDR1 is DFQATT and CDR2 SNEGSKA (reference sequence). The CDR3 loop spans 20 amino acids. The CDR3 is CSASRGISNLTPQSTDTQYF. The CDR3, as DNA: TGCAGTGCTAGTCGGGGGATATCTAACCTAACGCCCCAATCCACAGATACGCAGTATTTT.

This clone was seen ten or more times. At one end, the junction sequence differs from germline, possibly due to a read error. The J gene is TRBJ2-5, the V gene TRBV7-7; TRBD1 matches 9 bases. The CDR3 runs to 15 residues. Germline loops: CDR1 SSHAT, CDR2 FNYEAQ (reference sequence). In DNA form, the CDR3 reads TGTGCTAGCAGCTCTTGGACAGGGGATACGGAGACCCAGTACTTC. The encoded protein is CASSSWTGDTETQYF.

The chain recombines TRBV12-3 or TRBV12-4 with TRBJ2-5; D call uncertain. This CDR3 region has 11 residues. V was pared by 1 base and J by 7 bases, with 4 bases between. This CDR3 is CASSLVSTQYF. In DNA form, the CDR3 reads TGTGCCAGCAGTTTAGTATCGACCCAGTACTTC.

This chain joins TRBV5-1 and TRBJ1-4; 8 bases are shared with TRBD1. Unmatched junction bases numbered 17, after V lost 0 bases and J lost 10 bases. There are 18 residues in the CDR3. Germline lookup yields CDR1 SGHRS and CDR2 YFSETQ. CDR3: CASSLAGIGQGAWGKLFF. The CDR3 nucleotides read TGCGCCAGCAGCTTGGCCGGGATTGGCCAGGGGGCTTGGGGAAAACTGTTTTTT.

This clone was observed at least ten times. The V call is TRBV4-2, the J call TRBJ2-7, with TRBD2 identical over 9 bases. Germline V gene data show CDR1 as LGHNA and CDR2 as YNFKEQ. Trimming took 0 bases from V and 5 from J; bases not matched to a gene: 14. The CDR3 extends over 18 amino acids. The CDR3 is CASSQDPSLAGLFHEQYF. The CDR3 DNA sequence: TGTGCCAGCAGCCAAGACCCCTCACTAGCGGGCCTATTTCACGAGCAGTACTTC.

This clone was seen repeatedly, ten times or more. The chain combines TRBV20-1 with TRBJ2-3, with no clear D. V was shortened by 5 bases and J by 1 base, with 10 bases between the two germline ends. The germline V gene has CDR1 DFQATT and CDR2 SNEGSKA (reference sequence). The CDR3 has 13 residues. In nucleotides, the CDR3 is TGCAGTGCTCCCTTTGCGGGCACAGATACGCAGTATTTT. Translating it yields CSAPFAGTDTQYF.

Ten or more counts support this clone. The CDR3 region has the DNA TGTGCCAGCAGCCAAGACAGGAAAGAGACCCAGTACTTC. Translation gives CASSQDRKETQYF. The gene calls are TRBV7-8 and TRBJ2-5, with a weak D call TRBD1 (6 bases). This CDR3 contains 13 residues. Trimming took off 5 bases at V and 3 bases at J, with 10 bases between the two ends. CDR1 and CDR2 from the germline V gene are SGHVS and FQNEAQ.

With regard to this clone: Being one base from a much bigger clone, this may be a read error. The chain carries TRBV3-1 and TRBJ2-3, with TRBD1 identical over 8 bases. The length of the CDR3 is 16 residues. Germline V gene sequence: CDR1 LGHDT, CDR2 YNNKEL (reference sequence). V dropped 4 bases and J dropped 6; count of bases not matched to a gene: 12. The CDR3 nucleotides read TGTGCCAGCAGCCGGGCGTGGACAGGGAAAAGGGATACGCAGTATTTT. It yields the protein CASSRAWTGKRDTQYF.

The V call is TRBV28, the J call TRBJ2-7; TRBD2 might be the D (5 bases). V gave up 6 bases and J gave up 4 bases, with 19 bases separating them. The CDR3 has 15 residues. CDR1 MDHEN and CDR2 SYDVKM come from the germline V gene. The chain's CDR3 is CASRFTGNSVYEQYF. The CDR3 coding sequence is TGTGCCAGCAGATTTACCGGGAACAGCGTTTACGAGCAGTACTTC.

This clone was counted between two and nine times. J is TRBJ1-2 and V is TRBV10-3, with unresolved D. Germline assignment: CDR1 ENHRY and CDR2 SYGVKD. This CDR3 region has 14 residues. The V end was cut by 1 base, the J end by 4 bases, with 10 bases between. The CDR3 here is CAISELTELYGYTF. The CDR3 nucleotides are TGTGCCATCAGTGAGTTGACGGAACTCTATGGCTACACCTTC.

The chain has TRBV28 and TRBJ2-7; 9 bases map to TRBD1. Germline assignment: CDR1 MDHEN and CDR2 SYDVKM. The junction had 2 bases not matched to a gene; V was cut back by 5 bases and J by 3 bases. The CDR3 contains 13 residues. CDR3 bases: TGTGCCAGCAGTAGGGACAGGGTCTACGAGCAGTACTTC. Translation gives CASSRDRVYEQYF.

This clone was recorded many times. The DNA of the CDR3 is TGTGCCAGCAGCCAATGGGACTACTCCTACGAGCAGTACTTC. Protein product: CASSQWDYSYEQYF. The chain is built from TRBV3-1 and TRBJ2-7, with 7 bases aligning to TRBD2. Trimming removed 2 bases from V and 0 bases from J; junction bases left unmatched: 1. Germline CDR1 reads LGHDT; CDR2 reads YNNKEL (reference sequence). This CDR3 is 14 amino acids long.

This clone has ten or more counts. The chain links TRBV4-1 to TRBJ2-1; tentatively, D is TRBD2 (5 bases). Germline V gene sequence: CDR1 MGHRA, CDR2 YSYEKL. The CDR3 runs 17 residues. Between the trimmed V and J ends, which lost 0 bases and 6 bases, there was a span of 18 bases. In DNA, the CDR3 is TGCGCCAGCAGCCAAGATGGAGGTGGATTAGCGTCCAATGAGCAGTTCTTC. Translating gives CASSQDGGGLASNEQFF.

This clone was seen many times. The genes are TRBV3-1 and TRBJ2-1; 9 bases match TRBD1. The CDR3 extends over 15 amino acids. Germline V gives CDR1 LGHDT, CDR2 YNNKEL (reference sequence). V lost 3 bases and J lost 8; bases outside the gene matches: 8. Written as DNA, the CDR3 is TGTGCCAGCAGCCACCGACAGGGGGTAAGGGATGAGCAGTTCTTC. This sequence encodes CASSHRQGVRDEQFF.

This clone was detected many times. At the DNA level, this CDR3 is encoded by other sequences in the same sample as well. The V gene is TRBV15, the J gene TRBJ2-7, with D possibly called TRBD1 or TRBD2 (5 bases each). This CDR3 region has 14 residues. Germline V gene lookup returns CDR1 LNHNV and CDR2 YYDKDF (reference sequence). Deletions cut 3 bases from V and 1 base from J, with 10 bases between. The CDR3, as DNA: TGTGCCACCAGCAGTGGGGACCCTTCCTACGAGCAGTACTTC. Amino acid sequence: CATSSGDPSYEQYF. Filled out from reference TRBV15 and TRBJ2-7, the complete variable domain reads DAMVIQNPRYQVTQFGKPVTLSCSQTLNHNVMYWYQQKSSQAPKLLFHYYDKDFNNEADTPDNFQSRRPNTSFCFLDIRSPGLGDTAMYLCATSSGDPSYEQYFGPGTRLTVT.

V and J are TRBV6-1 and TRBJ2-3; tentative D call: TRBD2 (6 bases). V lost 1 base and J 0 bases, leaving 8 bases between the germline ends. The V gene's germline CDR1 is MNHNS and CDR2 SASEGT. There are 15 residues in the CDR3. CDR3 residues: CASSEGSGSTDTQYF. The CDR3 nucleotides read TGTGCCAGCAGTGAAGGAAGCGGGAGCACAGATACGCAGTATTTT.

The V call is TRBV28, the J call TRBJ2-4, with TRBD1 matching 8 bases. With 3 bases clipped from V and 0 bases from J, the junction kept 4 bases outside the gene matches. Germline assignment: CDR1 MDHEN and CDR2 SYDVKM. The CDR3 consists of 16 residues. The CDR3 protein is CASSLGTGGAKNIQYF. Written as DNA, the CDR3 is TGTGCCAGCAGTTTGGGGACAGGAGGAGCCAAAAACATTCAGTACTTC.

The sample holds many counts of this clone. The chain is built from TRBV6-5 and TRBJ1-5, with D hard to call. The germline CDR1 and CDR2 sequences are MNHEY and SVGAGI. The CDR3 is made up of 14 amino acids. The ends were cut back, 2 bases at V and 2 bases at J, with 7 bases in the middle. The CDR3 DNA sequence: TGTGCCAGCAGTTACACAGAGGGCAATCAGCCCCAGCATTTT. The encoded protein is CASSYTEGNQPQHF.

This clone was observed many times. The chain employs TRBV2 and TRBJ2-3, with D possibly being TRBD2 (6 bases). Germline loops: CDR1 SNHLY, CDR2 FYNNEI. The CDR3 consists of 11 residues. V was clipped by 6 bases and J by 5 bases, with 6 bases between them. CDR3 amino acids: CASRGGDTQYF. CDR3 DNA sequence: TGTGCCAGCAGGGGGGGAGATACGCAGTATTTT.

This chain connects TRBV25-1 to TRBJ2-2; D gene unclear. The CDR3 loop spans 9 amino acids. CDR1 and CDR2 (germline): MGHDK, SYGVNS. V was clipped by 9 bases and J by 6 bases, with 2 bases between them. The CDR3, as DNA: TGTGCCAGTTCCGGGGAGCTGTTTTTT. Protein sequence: CASSGELFF.

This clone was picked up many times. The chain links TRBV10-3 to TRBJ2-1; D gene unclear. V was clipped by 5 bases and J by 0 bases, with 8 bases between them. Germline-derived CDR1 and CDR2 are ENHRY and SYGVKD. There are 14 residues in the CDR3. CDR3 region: CAISSEASYNEQFF. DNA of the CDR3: TGTGCCATCAGTTCAGAAGCCTCCTACAATGAGCAGTTCTTC.

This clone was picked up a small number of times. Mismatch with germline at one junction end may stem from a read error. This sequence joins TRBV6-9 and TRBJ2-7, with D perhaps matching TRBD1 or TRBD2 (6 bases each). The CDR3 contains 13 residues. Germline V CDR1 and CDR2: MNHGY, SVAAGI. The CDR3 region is CASSQGGGGEQYF. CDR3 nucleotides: TGCGCCAGCAGTCAAGGCGGAGGGGGAGAGCAGTACTTC.

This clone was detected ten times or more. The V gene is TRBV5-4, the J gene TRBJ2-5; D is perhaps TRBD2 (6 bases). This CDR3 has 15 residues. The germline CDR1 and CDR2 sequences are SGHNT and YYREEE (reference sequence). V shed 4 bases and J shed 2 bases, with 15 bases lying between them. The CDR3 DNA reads TGTGCCAGCAGCGGTCCGGGAGCAAGGCAAGAGACCCAGTACTTC. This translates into CASSGPGARQETQYF.

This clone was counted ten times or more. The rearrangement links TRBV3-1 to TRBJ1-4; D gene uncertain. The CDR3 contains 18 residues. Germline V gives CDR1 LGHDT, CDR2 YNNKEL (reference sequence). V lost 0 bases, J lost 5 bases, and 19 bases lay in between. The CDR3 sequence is CASSQDKRGSPGNEKLFF. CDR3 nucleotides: TGTGCCAGCAGCCAAGATAAAAGAGGGAGTCCAGGAAATGAAAAACTGTTTTTT.

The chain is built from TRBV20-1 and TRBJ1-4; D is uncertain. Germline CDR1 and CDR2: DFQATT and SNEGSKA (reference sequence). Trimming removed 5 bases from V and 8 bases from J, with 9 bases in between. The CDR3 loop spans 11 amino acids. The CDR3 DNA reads TGCAGTGCTGAGATAGGGGAAAAACTGTTTTTT. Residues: CSAEIGEKLFF.

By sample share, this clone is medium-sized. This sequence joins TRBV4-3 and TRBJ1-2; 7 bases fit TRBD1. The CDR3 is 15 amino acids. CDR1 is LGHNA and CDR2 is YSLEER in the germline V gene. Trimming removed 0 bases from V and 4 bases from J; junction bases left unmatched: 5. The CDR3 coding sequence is TGCGCCAGCAGCCAAGATCCCGACAGGGTCTATGGCTACACCTTC. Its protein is CASSQDPDRVYGYTF.